The clone carrying this T cell receptor (beta chain) was counted a few times. What it binds is unknown. This entry belongs to a study of T cell repertoires in cytomegalovirus infection. Study at large: Selected CMV epitopes included recently identified HLA-C-restricted ones as well as well-studied HLA-B-restricted ones. The public TCR beta signatures pointed to both CMV infection and matching HLA type. Study-level points and caveats: HLA-C-restricted CMV-specific TCR beta clonotypes were dominant in the ex vivo response. Summed public TCR beta family frequency identified CMV carriers bearing the relevant HLA.

The CDR3 is 14 residues long. In germline, CDR1 is SEHNR, CDR2 FQNEAQ (reference sequence). The V and J ends lost 3 bases and 5 bases, in that order; junction bases with no gene match: 6. TCRdb independently ran MiXCR on the reads; one entry per CDR3 protein. The profile shows a few hundred thousand distinct CDR3 sequences, 25% to 35% of them singletons. This sequence originates from a human donor in good health (CMV status not recorded). Some clones in this sample may be carry-over from other donors' samples. This chain links TRBV7-9 with TRBJ2-7; TRBD2 matches at 8 bases. The sample in question was cultured PBMCs, obtained from culture after CMV antigen stimulation. The CDR3 coding sequence is TGTGCCAGCAGCTTCTATAGCGGGGAACACGAGCAGTACTTC. This translates into CASSFYSGEHEQYF.